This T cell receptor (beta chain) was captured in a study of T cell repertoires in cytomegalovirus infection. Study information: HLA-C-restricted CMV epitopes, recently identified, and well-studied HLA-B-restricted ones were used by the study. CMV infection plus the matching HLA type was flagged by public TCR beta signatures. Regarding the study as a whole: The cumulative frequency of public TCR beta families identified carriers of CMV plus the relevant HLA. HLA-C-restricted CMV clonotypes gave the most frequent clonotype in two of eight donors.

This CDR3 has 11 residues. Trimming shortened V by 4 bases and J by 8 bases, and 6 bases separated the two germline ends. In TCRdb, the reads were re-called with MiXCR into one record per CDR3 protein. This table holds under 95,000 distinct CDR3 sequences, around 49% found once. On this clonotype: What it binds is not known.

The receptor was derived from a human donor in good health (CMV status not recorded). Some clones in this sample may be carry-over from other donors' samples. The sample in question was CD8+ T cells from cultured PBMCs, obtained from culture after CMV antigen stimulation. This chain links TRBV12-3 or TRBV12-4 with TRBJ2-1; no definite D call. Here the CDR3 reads CASSSSHEQFF. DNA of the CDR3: TGTGCCAGCAGTTCCTCCCATGAGCAGTTCTTC.